This T cell receptor beta chain was captured by sequencing in a study of cytomegalovirus exposure and HLA in healthy donors. Both 60 Vbeta primers and 13 Jbeta primers went into the PCR. TCRdb keeps only in-frame clones here, not all; method: immunoSEQ multiplex PCR. The sample contains over 150,000 clones, less than 80% of which appear only once. With V trimmed by 2 bases and J by 4 bases, 8 bases remained unmatched. The CDR3 totals 17 residues. The germline gives CDR1 SGHAT, CDR2 FQNNGV. This TCR was recovered from a man aged 40-49 years in good health and CMV-seronegative. Sequencing was done on a sample of PBMCs. This rearrangement joins TRBV11-2 to TRBJ2-1, with 10 bases that match TRBD2. In DNA form, the CDR3 reads TGTGCCAGCAGCTTAATTACTAGCGGGGACATATACAATGAGCAGTTCTTC. Its translation: CASSLITSGDIYNEQFF. The full variable domain, rest sourced from reference TRBV11-2 and TRBJ2-1, is EAGVAQSPRYKIIEKRQSVAFWCNPISGHATLYWYQQILGQGPKLLIQFQNNGVVDDSQLPKDRFSAERLKGVDSTLKIQPAKLEDSAVYLCASSLITSGDIYNEQFFGPGTRLTVL.